This TCR beta chain was captured in a study of monozygotic twins with inflammatory bowel disease. Germline V lookup: CDR1 SSHAT, CDR2 FNYEAQ (reference sequence). The CDR3 loop spans 14 amino acids. Of note for this clonotype: The antigen remains unidentified.

TCRdb reprocessed the 5' RACE reads and reports one entry per CDR3 protein, with no DNA. The ten top clones account for 0.95% to 1.5%, within a sample of 110,000 to 150,000 distinct CDR3 sequences. Study results and caveats: T cell subtypes were not distinguishable in this analysis. Patient repertoires may carry noise from differing immunosuppressive treatments. Those with IBD had lower TCRbeta diversity (inverse Simpson) than their healthy co-twins did.

Input material: blood. The receptor was derived from a human donor with ulcerative colitis or Crohn's disease, or a healthy co-twin of an affected twin (not recorded which). The chain has TRBV7-7 and TRBJ2-3; the TCRdb call, TRBD1, lacks DNA for checking. The CDR3 reads CASSSGIFADTQYF.